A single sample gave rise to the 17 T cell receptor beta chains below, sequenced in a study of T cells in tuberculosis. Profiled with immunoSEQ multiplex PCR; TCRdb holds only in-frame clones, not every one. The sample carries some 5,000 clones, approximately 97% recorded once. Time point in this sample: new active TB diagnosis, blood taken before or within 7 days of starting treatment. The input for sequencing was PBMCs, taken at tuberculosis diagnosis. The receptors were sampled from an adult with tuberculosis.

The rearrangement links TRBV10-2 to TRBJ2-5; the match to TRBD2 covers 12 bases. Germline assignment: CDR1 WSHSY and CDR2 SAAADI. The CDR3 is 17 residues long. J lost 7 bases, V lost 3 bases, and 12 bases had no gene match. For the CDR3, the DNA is TGCGCCAGCAGTGATGGCTCTGGACTAGCGGGGTTAGGGACCCAGTACTTC. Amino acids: CASSDGSGLAGLGTQYF.

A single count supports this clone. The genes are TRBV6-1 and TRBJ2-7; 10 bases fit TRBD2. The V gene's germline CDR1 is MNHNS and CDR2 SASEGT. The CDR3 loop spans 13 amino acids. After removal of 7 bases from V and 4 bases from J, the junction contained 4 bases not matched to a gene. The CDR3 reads CASIGLAEYEQYF. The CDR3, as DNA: TGTGCCAGCATAGGACTAGCGGAATACGAGCAGTACTTC.

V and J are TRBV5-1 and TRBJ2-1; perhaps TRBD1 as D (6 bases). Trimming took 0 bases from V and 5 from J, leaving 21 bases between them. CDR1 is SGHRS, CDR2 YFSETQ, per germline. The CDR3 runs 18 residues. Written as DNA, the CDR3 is TGCGCCAGCAGCTTGGGGATCCTGATTTGGGACAAAAACAATGAGCAGTTCTTC. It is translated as CASSLGILIWDKNNEQFF.

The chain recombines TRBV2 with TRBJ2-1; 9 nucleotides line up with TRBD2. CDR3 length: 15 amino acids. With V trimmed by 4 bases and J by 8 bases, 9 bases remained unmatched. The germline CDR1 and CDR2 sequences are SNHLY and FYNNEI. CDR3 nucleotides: TGTGCCAGCAGTGGGGGGGGACTAGCAACCGATGAGCAGTTCTTC. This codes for CASSGGGLATDEQFF.

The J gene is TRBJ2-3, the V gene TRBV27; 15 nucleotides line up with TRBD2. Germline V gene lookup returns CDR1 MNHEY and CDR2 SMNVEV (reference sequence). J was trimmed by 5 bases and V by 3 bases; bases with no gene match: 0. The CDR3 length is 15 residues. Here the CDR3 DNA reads TGTGCCAGCAGTTTGGGACTAGCGGGAGGAGATACGCAGTATTTT. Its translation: CASSLGLAGGDTQYF.

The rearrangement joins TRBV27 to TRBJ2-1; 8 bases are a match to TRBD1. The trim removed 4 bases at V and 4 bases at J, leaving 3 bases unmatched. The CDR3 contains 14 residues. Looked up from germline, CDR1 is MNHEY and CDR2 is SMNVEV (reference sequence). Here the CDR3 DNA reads TGTGCCAGCAGTTCAGGGGGCGGTTACAATGAGCAGTTCTTC. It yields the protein CASSSGGGYNEQFF.

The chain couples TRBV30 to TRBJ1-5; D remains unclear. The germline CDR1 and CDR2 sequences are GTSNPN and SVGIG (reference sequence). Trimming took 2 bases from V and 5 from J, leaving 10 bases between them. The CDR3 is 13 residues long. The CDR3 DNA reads TGTGCCTGGAGTTATACAACCGATCAGCCCCAGCATTTT. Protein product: CAWSYTTDQPQHF.

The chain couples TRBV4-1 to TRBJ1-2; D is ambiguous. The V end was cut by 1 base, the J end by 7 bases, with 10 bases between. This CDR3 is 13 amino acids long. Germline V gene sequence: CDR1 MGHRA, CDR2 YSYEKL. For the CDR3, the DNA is TGCGCCAGCAGCCAAGTGAGGGAAGGTGGCTACACCTTC. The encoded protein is CASSQVREGGYTF.

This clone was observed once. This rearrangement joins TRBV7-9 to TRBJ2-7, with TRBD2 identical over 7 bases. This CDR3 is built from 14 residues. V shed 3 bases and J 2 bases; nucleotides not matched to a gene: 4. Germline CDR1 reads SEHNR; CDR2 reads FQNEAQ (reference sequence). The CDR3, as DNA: TGTGCCAGCAGCTTTGGCCGGGGGGCCTACGAGCAGTACTTC. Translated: CASSFGRGAYEQYF.

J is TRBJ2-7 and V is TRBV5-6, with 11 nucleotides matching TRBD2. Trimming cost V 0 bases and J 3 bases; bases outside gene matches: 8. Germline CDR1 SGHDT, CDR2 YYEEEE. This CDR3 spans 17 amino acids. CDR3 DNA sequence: TGTGCCAGCAGCTTGGTGGGTAGCGGGGGGGAGGACTACGAGCAGTACTTC. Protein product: CASSLVGSGGEDYEQYF.

This CDR3 is CASSWGGRETQYF. The CDR3 region has the DNA TGTGCCAGCAGTTGGGGGGGACGAGAGACCCAGTACTTC. The chain is built from TRBV6-5 and TRBJ2-5, with 7 bases identical to TRBD2. Looked up from germline, CDR1 is MNHEY and CDR2 is SVGAGI. The CDR3 contains 13 residues. The V and J ends lost 4 bases and 4 bases, in that order; junction bases with no gene match: 3.

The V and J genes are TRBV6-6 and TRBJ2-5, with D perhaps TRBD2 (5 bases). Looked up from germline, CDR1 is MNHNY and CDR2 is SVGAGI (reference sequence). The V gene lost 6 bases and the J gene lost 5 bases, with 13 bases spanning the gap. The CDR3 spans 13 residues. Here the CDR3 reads CASSLTRRETQYF. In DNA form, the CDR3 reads TGTGCCAGCAGCCTCACTAGAAGGGAGACCCAGTACTTC.

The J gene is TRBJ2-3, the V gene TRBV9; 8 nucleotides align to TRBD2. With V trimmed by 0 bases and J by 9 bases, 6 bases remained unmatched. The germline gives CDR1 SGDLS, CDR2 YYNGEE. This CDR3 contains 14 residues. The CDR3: CASSVAGGVSTQYF. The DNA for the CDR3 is TGTGCCAGCAGCGTAGCGGGAGGGGTCTCGACGCAGTATTTT.

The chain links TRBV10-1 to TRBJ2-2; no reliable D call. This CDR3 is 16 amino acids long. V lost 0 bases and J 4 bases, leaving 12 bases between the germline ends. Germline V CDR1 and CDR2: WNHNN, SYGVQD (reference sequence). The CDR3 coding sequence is TGCGCCAGCAGTGAGTCCCCGTCGGGTCTCACCGGGGAGCTGTTTTTT. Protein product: CASSESPSGLTGELFF.

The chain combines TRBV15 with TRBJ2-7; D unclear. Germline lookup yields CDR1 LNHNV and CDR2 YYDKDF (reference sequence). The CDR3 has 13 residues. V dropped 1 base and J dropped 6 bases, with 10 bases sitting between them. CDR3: CATSRVVASEQYF. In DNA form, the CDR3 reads TGTGCCACCAGCAGAGTGGTGGCTTCCGAGCAGTACTTC.

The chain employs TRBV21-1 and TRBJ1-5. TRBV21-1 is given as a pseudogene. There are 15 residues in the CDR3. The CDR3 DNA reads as TGTGCCAGCAGCAAGAGGGTTTATAGCAATCAGCCCCAGCATTTT. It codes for CASSKRVYSNQPQHF.

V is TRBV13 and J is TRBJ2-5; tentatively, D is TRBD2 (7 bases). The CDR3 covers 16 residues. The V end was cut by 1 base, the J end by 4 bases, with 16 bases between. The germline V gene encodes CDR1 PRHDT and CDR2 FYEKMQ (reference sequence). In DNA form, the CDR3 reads TGTGCCAGCAGCTTAGTAGGAGAGGGGGAGGGAGAGACCCAGTACTTC. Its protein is CASSLVGEGEGETQYF.